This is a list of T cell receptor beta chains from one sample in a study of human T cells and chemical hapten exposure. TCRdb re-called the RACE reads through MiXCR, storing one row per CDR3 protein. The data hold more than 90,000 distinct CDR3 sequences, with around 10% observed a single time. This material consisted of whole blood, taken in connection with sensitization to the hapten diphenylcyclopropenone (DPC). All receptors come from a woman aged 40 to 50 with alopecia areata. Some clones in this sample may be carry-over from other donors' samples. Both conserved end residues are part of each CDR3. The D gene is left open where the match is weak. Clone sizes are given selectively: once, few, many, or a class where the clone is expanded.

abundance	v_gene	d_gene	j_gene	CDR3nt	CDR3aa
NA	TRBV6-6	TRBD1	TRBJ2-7	TGTGCCAGCAGTTCTTTGGGACAGGGGAACTACGAGCAGTACTTC	CASSSLGQGNYEQYF
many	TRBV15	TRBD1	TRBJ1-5	TGTGCCACCGGGACAGACTATAGCAATCAGCCCCAGCATTTT	CATGTDYSNQPQHF
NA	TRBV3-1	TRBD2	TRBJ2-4	TGTGCCAGCAGCCTAGCGGGAGACCAAAACATTCAGTACTTC	CASSLAGDQNIQYF
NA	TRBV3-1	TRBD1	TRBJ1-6	TGTGCCAGCTCCCAGGGGGCGCATTCACCCCTCCACTTT	CASSQGAHSPLHF
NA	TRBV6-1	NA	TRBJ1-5	TGTGCCAGCAGTGAAGCTGTGGGGGGCCAGCCCCAGCATTTT	CASSEAVGGQPQHF
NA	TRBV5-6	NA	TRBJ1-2	TGTGCCAGCAGCCCCCGGGACGCTCTTGGTTATGGCTACACCTTC	CASSPRDALGYGYTF
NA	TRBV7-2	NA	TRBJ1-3	TGTGCCAGCAGCTCATTACATAGAACTGGAAACACCATATATTTT	CASSSLHRTGNTIYF
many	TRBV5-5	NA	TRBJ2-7	TGTGCCAGCAGCTTAGTGGGCAGAGCCTACGAGCAGTACTTC	CASSLVGRAYEQYF
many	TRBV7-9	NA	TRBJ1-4	TGTGCCAGCAGCCCCTACACCTGGACCCCTAATGAAAAACTGTTTTTT	CASSPYTWTPNEKLFF
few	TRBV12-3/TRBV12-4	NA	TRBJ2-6	TGTGCCAGCAGCCAGTCCGACTCTGGGGCCAACGTCCTGACTTTC	CASSQSDSGANVLTF
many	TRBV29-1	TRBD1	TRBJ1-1	TGCAGCGTTGTGGGACAGGGGGGTGAAGCTTTCTTT	CSVVGQGGEAFF
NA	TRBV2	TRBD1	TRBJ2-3	TGTGCCAGCAGCGGACAGGCTACAGATACGCAGTATTTT	CASSGQATDTQYF
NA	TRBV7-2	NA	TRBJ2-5	TGTGCCAGCAGCCCGGAGGGGGCCCAGTACTTC	CASSPEGAQYF
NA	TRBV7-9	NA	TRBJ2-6	TGTGCCAGCAGCTTAGAGACCGGCTCTGGGGCCAACGTCCTGACTTTC	CASSLETGSGANVLTF
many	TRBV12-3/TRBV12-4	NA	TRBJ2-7	TGTGCCAGCAGTTTCCGACAAGTTACCTCCTACGAGCAGTACTTC	CASSFRQVTSYEQYF
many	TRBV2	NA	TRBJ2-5	TGTGCCAGCAGTGACCGGGAGACCCAGTACTTC	CASSDRETQYF
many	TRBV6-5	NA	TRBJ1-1	TGTGCCAGCAGTTACTCGAGTACGGGGCCGGACACTGAAGCTTTCTTT	CASSYSSTGPDTEAFF
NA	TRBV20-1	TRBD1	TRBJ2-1	TGCAGTGCTCTTAGAAGGGGACAGGGTGATGAGCAGTTCTTC	CSALRRGQGDEQFF
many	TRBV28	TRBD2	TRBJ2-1	TGTGCCAGCAGTGGTCTAGCGGACGTCCATGAGCAGTTCTTC	CASSGLADVHEQFF
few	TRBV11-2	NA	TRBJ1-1	TGTGCCAGCAGCCCTAATACCGGCGGAGCTTTCTTT	CASSPNTGGAFF
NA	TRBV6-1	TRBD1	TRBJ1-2	TGTGCCAGCCACCAGGGGGGGTGGGTCGATGGCTACACCTTC	CASHQGGWVDGYTF
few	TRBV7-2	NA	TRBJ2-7	TGTGCCAGCAGCTTAGAGTACGAGCAGTACTTC	CASSLEYEQYF
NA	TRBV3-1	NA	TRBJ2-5	TGTGCCAGCAGCCAAGCGTCCCGGGCCCAGTACTTC	CASSQASRAQYF
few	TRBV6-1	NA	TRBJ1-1	TGTGCCAGCAGCTCCGCCCAGGGGATGTGGAACACTGAAGCTTTCTTT	CASSSAQGMWNTEAFF
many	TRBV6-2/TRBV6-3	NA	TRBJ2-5	TGTGCCAGCAGTTGGCTCCGGGACCTCCAAGAGACCCAGTACTTC	CASSWLRDLQETQYF
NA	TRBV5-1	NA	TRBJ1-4	TGCGCCAGCAGCTTGAGCGGGGCGACTAATGAAAAACTGTTTTTT	CASSLSGATNEKLFF
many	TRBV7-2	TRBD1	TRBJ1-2	TGTGCCAGCAGCTCCCCCGGGACAGGGGCCCGACGCGGCTACACCTTC	CASSSPGTGARRGYTF
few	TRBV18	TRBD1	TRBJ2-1	TGTGCCAGCTCAACGGGACAGGGATTTTACAATGAGCAGTTCTTC	CASSTGQGFYNEQFF
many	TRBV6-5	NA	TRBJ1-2	TGTGCCAGCAAGCGGCCGGGCTATATTGGCTACACCTTC	CASKRPGYIGYTF
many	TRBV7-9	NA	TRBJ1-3	TGTGCCAGCAGCTTAGGTCCTGGAAACACCATATATTTT	CASSLGPGNTIYF
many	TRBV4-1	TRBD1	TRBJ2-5	TGCGCCAGCAGCCAAGCCAGGACAGGGGGCGGGGAGACCCAGTACTTC	CASSQARTGGGETQYF
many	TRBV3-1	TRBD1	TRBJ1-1	TGTGCCAGCAACTACAGGGGGGCGTACACTGAAGCTTTCTTT	CASNYRGAYTEAFF
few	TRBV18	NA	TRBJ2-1	TGTGCCAGCTCACCATTGGGACAAAACAATGAGCAGTTCTTC	CASSPLGQNNEQFF
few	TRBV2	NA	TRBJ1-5	TGTGCCAGCAGGAGGTCAGATAGTGGCAATCAGCCCCAGCATTTT	CASRRSDSGNQPQHF
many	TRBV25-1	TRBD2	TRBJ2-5	TGTGCCAGCAGTGACACTAGCGGGGGCGGAGGGACCCAGTACTTC	CASSDTSGGGGTQYF